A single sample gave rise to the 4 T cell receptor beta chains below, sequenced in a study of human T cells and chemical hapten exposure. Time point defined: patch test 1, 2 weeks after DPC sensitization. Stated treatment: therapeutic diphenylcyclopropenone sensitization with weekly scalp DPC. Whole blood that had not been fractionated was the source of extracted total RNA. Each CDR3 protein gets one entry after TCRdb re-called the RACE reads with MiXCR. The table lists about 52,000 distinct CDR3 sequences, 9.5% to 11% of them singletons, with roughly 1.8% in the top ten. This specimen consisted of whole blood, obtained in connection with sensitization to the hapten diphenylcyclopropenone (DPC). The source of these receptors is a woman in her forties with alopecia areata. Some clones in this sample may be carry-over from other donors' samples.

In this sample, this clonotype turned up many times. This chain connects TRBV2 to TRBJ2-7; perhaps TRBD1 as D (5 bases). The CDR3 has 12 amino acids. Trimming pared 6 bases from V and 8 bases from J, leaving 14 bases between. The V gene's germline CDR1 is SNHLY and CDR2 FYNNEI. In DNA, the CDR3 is TGTGCCAGCAGAGACAGCCGTTTCAAGCAGTACTTC. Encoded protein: CASRDSRFKQYF.

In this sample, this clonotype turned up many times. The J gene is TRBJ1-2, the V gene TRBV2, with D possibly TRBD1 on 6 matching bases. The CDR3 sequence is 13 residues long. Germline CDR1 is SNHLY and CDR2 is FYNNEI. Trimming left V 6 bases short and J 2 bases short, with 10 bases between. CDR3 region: CASRDDRNYGYTF. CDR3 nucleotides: TGTGCCAGCAGAGATGACAGGAACTATGGCTACACCTTC.

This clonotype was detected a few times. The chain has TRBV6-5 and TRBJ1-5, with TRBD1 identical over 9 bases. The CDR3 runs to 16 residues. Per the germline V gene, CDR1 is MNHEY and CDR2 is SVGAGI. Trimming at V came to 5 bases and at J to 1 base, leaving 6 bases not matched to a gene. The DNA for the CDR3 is TGTGCCAGCAGTCCGAGGACAGGGGCCAGCAATCAGCCCCAGCATTTT. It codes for CASSPRTGASNQPQHF.

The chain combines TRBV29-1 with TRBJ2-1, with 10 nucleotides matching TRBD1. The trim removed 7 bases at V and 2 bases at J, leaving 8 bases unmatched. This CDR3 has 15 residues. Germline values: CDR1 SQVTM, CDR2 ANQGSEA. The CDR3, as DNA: TGCAGCGCTACGACCGGGACAGGGGCCTACAATGAGCAGTTCTTC. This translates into CSATTGTGAYNEQFF.